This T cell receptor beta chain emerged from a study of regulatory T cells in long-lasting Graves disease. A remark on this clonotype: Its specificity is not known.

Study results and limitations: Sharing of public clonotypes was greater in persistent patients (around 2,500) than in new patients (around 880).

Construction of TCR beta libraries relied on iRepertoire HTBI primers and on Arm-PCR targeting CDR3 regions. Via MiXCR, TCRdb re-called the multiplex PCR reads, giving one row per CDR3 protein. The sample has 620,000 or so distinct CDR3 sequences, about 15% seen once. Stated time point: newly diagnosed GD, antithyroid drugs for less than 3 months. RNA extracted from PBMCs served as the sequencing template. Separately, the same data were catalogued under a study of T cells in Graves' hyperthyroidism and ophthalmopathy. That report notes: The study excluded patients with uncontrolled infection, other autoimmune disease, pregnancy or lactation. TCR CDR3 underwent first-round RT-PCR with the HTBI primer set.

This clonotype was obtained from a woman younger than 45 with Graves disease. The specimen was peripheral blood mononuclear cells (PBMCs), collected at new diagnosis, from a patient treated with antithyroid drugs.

The CDR3 sequence is CASSPGTDKETQYF. DNA of the CDR3: TGCGCCAGCAGCCCCGGGACAGACAAAGAGACCCAGTACTTC. This chain connects TRBV5-1 to TRBJ2-5; 7 nucleotides align to TRBD1. This CDR3 is built from 14 residues. Germline trimming cut 4 bases from V and 3 bases from J; bases unmatched to any gene: 6. Per germline, CDR1 SGHRS and CDR2 YFSETQ.